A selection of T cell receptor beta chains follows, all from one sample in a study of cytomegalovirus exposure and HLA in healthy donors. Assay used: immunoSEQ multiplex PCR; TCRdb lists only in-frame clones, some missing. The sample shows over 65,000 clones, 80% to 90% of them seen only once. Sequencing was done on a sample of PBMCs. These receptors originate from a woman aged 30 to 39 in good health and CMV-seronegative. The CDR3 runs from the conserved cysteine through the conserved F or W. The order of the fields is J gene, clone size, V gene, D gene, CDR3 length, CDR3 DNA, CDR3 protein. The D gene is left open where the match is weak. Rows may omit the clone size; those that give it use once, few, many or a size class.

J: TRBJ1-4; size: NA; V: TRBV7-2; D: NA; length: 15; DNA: TGTGCCAGCAGCTTAGTTGGGGGGGAGGGGAAAAAACTGTTTTTT; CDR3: CASSLVGGEGKKLFF
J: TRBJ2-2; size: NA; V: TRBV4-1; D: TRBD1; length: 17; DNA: TGCGCCAGCAGCCGCGCCGGGGACAGGAAGGTAGCCGGGGAGCTGTTTTTT; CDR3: CASSRAGDRKVAGELFF
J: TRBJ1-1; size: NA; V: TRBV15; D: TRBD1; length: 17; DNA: TGTGCCACCAGCAGAGATGGATGGGACAGGGGATGGACTGAAGCTTTCTTT; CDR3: CATSRDGWDRGWTEAFF
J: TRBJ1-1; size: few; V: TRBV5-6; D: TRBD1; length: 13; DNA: TGTGCCAGCAGACGGGGGACAGTTGCTGAAGCTTTCTTT; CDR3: CASRRGTVAEAFF
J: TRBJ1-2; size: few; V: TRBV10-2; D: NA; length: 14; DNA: TGCGCCAGCAGTGAGTCGGGGAGTAACTATGGCTACACCTTC; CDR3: CASSESGSNYGYTF
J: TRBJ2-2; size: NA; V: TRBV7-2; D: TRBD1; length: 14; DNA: TGTGCCAGCAGCCGGACAGGAAACACCGGGGAGCTGTTTTTT; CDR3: CASSRTGNTGELFF
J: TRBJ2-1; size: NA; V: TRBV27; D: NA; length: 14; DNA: TGTGCCAGCAGTCACGGGACAACCTACAATGAGCAGTTCTTC; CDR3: CASSHGTTYNEQFF
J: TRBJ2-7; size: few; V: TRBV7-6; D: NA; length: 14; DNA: TGTGCAGTTGCCCCGCAGGGGCTCTTCTACGAGCAGTACTTC; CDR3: CAVAPQGLFYEQYF
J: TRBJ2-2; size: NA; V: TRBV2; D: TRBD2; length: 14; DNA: TGTGCCAGTTTGGAACTAGCGCCCACCGGGGAGCTGTTTTTT; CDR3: CASLELAPTGELFF
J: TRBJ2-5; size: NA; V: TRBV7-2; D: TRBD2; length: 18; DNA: TGTGCCAGCAGCTTAGTGGGTAGCGGGGGGGCCATCGGTGAGACCCAGTACTTC; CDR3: CASSLVGSGGAIGETQYF
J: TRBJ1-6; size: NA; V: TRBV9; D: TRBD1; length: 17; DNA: TGTGCCAGCAGCGTAGAGGGACAGGGGGCTTATAATTCACCCCTCCACTTT; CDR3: CASSVEGQGAYNSPLHF
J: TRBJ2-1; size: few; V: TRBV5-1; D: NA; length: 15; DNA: TGCGCCAGCAGCTTTAGGCGGAGCTCCTACAATGAGCAGTTCTTC; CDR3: CASSFRRSSYNEQFF
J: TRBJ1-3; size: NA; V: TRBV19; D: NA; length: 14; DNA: TGTGCCAGTACGGAGAGGATACTCGGAAACACCATATATTTT; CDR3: CASTERILGNTIYF
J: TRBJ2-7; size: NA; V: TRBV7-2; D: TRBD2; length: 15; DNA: TGTGCCAGCAGCCCCCAGGGACTAGCGGCGGGAGAGCAGTACTTC; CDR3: CASSPQGLAAGEQYF
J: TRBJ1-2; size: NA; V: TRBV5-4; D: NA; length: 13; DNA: TGTGCCTCTCGGGGGGAGGGGAACTATGGCTACACCTTC; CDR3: CASRGEGNYGYTF
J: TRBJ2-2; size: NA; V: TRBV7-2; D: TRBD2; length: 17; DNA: TGTGCCAGCAGCCCCGACGTGACTAGCGGGGGGGCCGAGGAGCTGTTTTTT; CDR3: CASSPDVTSGGAEELFF
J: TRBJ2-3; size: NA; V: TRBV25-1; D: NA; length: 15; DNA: TGTGCCAGCAGTGGGGACAAGTACCTCACAGATACGCAGTATTTT; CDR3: CASSGDKYLTDTQYF
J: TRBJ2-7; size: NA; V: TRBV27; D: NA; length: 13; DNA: TGTGCCAGCATGGGGCATCCCTCCTACGAGCAGTACTTC; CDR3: CASMGHPSYEQYF
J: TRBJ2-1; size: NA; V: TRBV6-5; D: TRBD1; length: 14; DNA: TGTGCCAGCAGTTATGCAGGGGGCTACAATGAGCAGTTCTTC; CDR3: CASSYAGGYNEQFF
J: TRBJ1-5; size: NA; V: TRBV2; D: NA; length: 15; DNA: TGTGCCAGCAGTGACTGGGGGCTAGGCAATCAGCCCCAGCATTTT; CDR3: CASSDWGLGNQPQHF
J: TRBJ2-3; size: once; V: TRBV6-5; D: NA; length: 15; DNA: TGTGCCAGCAGTTACTCGGGGGGACAGATAGATACGCAGTATTTT; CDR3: CASSYSGGQIDTQYF
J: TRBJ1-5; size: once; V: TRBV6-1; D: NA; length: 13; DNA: TGTGCCAGCAGTCCCCTCGGGTCTCAGCCCCAGCATTTT; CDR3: CASSPLGSQPQHF
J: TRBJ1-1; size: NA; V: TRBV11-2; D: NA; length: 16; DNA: TGTGCCAGCACCATACCTAGACAGGCCATGAACACTGAAGCTTTCTTT; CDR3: CASTIPRQAMNTEAFF
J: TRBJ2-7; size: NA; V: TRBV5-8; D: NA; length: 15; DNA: TGTGCCAGCAGCTTGGGTTGGGGATCGGGATACGAGCAGTACTTC; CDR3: CASSLGWGSGYEQYF
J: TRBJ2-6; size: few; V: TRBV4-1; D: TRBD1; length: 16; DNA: TGCGCCAGCAGCCATGGGACAGGGTCTGGGGCCAACGTCCTGACTTTC; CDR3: CASSHGTGSGANVLTF
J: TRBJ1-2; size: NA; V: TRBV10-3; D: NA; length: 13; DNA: TGTGCCATCAGTGAGTCGGCAGACAGTGGCTACACCTTC; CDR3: CAISESADSGYTF
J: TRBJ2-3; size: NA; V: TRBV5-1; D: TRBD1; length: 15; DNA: TGCGCCAGCAGCCTAGTTCAGGGGGCTACAGATACGCAGTATTTT; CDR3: CASSLVQGATDTQYF
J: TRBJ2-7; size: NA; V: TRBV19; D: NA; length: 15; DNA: TGTGCCAGTAGTATAGGCGACAGTTATTACTACGAGCAGTACTTC; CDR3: CASSIGDSYYYEQYF
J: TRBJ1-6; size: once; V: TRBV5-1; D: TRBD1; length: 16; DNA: TGCGCCAGCAGCTTGGATGGAGGGGGCCGTAATTCACCCCTCCACTTT; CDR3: CASSLDGGGRNSPLHF
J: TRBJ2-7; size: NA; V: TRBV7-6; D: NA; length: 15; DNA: TGTGCCAGCAGCCCCCTCCGGGGGGCGCGCTACGAGCAGTACTTC; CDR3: CASSPLRGARYEQYF
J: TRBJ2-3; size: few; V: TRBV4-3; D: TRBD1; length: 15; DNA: TGCGCCAGCGCGCTAGGGACAGATAACACAGATACGCAGTATTTT; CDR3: CASALGTDNTDTQYF
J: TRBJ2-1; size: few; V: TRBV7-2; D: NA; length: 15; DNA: TGTGCCAGCAGCGCATTCCAGGCCACCTACAATGAGCAGTTCTTC; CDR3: CASSAFQATYNEQFF
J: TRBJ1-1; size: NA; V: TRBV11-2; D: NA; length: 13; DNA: TGTGCCAGCAGCTTTCGTTTGAACACTGAAGCTTTCTTT; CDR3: CASSFRLNTEAFF
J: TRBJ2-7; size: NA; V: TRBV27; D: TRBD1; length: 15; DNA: TGTGCCAGCAGTCCCAACGTCGTGCAGGGGGCTGAGCAGTACTTC; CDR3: CASSPNVVQGAEQYF
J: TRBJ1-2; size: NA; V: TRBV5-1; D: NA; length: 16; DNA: TGCGCCAGCAGCTTGTCCCCTAACAGGGTAGGCTATGGCTACACCTTC; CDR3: CASSLSPNRVGYGYTF
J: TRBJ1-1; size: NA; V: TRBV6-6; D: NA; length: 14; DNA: TGTGCCAGCAGTTACTCGAGGGACATCACTGAAGCTTTCTTT; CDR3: CASSYSRDITEAFF
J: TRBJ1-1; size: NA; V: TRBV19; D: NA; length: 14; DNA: TGTGCCAGTAGTATCCCAGGGCGTAGCACTGAAGCTTTCTTT; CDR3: CASSIPGRSTEAFF
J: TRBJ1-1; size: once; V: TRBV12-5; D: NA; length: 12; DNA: TGTGCTAGTGGATCAGTGAACACTGAAGCTTTCTTT; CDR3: CASGSVNTEAFF
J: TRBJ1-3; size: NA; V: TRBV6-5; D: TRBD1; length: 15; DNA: TGTGCCAGCAGTCAGGACAGGGGAAATGGAAACACCATATATTTT; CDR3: CASSQDRGNGNTIYF
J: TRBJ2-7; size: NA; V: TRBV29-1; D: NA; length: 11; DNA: TGCAGCGTTGAATCCGCGTACGAGCAGTACTTC; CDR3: CSVESAYEQYF
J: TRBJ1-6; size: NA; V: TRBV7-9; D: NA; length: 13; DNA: TGTGCCAGCAGCTTATCGGGGGATTCACCCCTCCACTTT; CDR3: CASSLSGDSPLHF
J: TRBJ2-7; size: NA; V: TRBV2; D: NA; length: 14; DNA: TGTGCCATCGGGCGGGCCGGCCCATCCTACGAGCAGTACTTC; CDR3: CAIGRAGPSYEQYF
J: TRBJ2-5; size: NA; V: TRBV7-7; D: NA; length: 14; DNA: TGTGCTAGCAGCCCAAACGGGAGACAAGAGACCCAGTACTTC; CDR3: CASSPNGRQETQYF
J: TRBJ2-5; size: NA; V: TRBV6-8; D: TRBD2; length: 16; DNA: TGTGCCAGCAGTTTAAGGACTAGCGGGTCGAGGGAGACCCAGTACTTC; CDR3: CASSLRTSGSRETQYF
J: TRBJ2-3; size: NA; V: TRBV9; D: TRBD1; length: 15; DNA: TGTGCCAGCAGCGTAGTTGGCAGGGGGCCGGATACGCAGTATTTT; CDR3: CASSVVGRGPDTQYF
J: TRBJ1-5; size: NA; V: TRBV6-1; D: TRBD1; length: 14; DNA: TGTGCCAGCAGTCGCGACAGGGGGCTTCAGCCCCAGCATTTT; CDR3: CASSRDRGLQPQHF
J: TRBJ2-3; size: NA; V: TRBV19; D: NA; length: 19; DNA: TGTGCCAGTAGTATCAGGGTCAGAAGGGGCAGGGATTTTACAGATACGCAGTATTTT; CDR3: CASSIRVRRGRDFTDTQYF
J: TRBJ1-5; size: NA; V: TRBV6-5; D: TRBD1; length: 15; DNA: TGTGCCAGCAGCATTAGGACAGGAGCCAATCAGCCCCAGCATTTT; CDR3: CASSIRTGANQPQHF
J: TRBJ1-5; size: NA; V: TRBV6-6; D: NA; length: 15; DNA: TGTGCCAGCAGTTATGAGGAATCTAGCAATCAGCCCCAGCATTTT; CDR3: CASSYEESSNQPQHF
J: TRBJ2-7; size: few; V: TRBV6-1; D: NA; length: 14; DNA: TGTGCCAGCAGTGAAGAACCGCGGAGCTACGAGCAGTACTTC; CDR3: CASSEEPRSYEQYF
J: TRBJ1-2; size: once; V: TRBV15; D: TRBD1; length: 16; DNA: TGTGCCACCAGCAGAGGAGGGACAGGGAAGAGCTATGGCTACACCTTC; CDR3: CATSRGGTGKSYGYTF
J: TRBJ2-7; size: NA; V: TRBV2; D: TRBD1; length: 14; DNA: TGTGCCAGCACTCTGGTAGGGACAGCCTACGAGCAGTACTTC; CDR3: CASTLVGTAYEQYF
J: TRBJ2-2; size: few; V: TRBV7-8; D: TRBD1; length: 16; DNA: TGTGCCAGCAGCTTAGAGATGGGACAGGGTGACCGGGAGCTGTTTTTT; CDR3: CASSLEMGQGDRELFF
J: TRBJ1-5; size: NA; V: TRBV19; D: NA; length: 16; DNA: TGTGCCAGTAGTATATTCGGAGTTCCGAGCAATCAGCCCCAGCATTTT; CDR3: CASSIFGVPSNQPQHF
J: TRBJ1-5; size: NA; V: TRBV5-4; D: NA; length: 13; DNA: TGTGCCAGCAGCTTGGACATCAATCAGCCCCAGCATTTT; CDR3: CASSLDINQPQHF
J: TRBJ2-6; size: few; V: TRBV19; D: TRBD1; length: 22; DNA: TGTGCCAGTAGTATAGATGGCTATGTCAGGGGGCCTACTAGCTCTGGGGCCAACGTCCTGACTTTC; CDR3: CASSIDGYVRGPTSSGANVLTF
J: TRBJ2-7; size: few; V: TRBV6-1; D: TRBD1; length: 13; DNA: TGTGCCAGCAGTCTCGTTGGACAGGGCGAGCAGTACTTC; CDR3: CASSLVGQGEQYF